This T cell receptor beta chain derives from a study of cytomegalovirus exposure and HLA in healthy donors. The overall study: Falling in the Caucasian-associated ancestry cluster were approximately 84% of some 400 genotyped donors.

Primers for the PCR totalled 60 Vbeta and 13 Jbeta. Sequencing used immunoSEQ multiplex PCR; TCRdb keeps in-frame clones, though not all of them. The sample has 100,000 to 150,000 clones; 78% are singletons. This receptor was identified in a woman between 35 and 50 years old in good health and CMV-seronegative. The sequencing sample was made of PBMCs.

The CDR3 is CASSLWGGGKGRDEQFF. CDR3 sequence (DNA): TGTGCCAGCAGTTTATGGGGGGGCGGGAAAGGTCGGGATGAGCAGTTCTTC. This chain links TRBV27 with TRBJ2-1, with a possible D match to TRBD2 (7 bases). The V end was cut by 1 base, the J end by 8 bases, with 21 bases between. CDR1 is MNHEY and CDR2 is SMNVEV in the germline V gene (reference sequence). This CDR3 is built from 17 residues.